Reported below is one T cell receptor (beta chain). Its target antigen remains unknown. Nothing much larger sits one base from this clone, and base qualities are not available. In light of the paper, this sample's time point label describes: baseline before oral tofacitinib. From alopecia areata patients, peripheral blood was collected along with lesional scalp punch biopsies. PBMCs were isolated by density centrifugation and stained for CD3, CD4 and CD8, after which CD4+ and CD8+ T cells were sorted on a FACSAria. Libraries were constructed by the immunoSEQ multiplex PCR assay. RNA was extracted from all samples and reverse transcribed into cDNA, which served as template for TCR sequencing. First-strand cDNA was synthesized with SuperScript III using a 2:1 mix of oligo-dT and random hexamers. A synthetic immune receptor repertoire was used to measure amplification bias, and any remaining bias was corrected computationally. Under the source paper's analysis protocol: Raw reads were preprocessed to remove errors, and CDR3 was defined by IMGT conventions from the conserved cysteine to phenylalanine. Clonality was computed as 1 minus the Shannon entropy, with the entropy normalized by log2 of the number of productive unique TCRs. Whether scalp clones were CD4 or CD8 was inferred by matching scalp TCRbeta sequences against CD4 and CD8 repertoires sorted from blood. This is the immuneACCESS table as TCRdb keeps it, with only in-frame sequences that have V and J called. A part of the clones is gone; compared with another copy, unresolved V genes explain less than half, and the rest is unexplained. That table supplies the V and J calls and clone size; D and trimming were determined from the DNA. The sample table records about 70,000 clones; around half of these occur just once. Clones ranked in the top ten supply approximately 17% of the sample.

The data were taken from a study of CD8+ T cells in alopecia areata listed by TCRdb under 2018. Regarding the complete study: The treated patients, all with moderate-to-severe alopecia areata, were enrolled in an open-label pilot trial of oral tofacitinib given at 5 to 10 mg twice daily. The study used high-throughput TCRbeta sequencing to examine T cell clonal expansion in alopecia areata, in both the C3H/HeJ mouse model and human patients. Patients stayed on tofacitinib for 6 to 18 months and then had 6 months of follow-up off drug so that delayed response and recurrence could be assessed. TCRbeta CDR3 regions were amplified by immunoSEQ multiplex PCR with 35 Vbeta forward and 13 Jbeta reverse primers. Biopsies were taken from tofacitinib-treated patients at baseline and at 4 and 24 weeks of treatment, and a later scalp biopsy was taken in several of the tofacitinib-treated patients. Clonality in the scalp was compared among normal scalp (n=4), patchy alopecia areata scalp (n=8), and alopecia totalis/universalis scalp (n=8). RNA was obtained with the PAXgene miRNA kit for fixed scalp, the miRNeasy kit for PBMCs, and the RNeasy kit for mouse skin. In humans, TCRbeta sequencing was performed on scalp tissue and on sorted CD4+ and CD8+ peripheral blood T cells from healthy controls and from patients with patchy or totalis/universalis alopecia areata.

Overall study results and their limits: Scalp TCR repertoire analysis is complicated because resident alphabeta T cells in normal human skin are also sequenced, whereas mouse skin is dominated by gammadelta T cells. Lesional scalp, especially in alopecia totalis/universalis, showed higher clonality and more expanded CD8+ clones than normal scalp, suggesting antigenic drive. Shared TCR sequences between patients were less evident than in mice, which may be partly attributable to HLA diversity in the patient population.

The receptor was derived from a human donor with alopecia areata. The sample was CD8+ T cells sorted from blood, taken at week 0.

CDR3 loop: CGGRAGETQYF. The sequenced DNA: TGCGGCGGCCGGGCGGGGGAGACCCAGTACTTC. The rearrangement joined TRBV29-1 to TRBJ2-5, with TRBD2 perhaps the D gene, on 6 matching bases. Measured from the cysteine to the phenylalanine, the CDR3 is 11 residues long. Only the CDR3 portion is preserved as DNA: 33 bases, with reading frame beginning at the first base. The germline V gene specifies SQVTM as CDR1 and ANQGSEA as CDR2.